Here is one TCR beta chain with its context. This receptor's antigen is unknown. Per-base qualities were not stored, and no clone one base away is much larger. Taken from the germline V gene, the CDR1 and CDR2 loops are KGHDR and SFDVKD. V sheds 5 bases and J sheds 7 bases, leaving 11 bases between their ends. From the cysteine up to the phenylalanine, the CDR3 has a length of 13 residues. Only CDR3 DNA remains: 39 bases, in frame from the first base. TCRbeta CDR3 regions were amplified from genomic DNA by means of the immunoSEQ Assay, a bias-controlled multiplex PCR. In the original analysis: The number of nucleated cells in each sample was estimated by amplification of reference gene primers within the assay. To quantify the absolute abundance of each unique TCRbeta CDR3 rearrangement, sequence reads were collapsed and filtered. For each sample, productive Simpson clonality was calculated as the square root of Simpson's diversity index over productive rearrangements. The clones in this table, taken by TCRdb from immuneACCESS, are in-frame only. Not every clone is retained; where verified, under half of the shortfall comes from an unresolved V gene, and the cause of the rest is unknown. The D gene and trimming were derived from the DNA, and the V and J assignments and clone size from that table. The sample records tens of thousands of clones, approximately 92% of which are singletons. Clones ranked in the top ten supply approximately 5% of the sample.

Collaborating institutions collected whole blood in K2EDTA tubes following their own protocols. Collaborator samples were shipped for TCRbeta analysis as frozen whole blood, isolated PBMCs, or DNA extracted from either sample type. The data were obtained in a study of blood T cell repertoires in COVID-19 (dated by TCRdb to between 2020 and 2021). Regarding the complete study: The collaborator samples originated in the United States, Italy and Spain and spanned the acute and convalescent phases of COVID-19. The prospective study material was composed of cDNA or gDNA derived from T cells, B-cell-depleted T cells, or PBMCs. Deeply sampled blood TCRbeta repertoires from subjects exposed to, actively infected with, or recovered from COVID-19 were included in the dataset. The repertoires were made available in a free public database intended to serve as a resource for research on the immune response to SARS-CoV-2. The samples were drawn from two sources: the first 160 participants of the ongoing ImmuneRACE study, and approximately 1,300 subjects contributed by 6 global collaborators. Nearly every sample came with metadata listing a de-identified subject ID, COVID-19 status, age in years and sex. Where available, HLA class I and class II types were taken from metadata supplied by the sample provider and were not determined by assay-based typing.

Overall results and qualifications from the work: Clinical and demographic metadata were provided uncurated, with the amount varying by source and participant.

The source of this sequence is a woman in her forties or fifties with active COVID-19. This receptor chain uses TRBV24-1 and TRBJ2-1, with the identity of the D gene unclear. The sample was peripheral blood. The base sequence is TGTGCCACCAGTGGAAGCGAGAATAATGAGCAGTTCTTC. It is translated as CATSGSENNEQFF.